This passage covers 29 T cell receptor beta chains from one sample sequenced in a study of molecular identifiers for immune sequencing clone quantification (dated by TCRdb to 2016 to 2019). The library was obtained by PCR. Sequencing took place on a NextSeq 500. The public reads were run again by TCRdb, first through fastp at Q25 and then through MiXCR, and only productive beta chains were kept. Every distinct CDR3 protein forms one entry, paired with its most common genes and DNA. The sample table shows 80,000 to 130,000 distinct CDR3 sequences, and approximately 40% are seen once. Of the sample, under 5.5% falls within the top ten clones. Input material: naive CD8+ T cells from blood, with Jurkat cell RNA spiked in. In the paper's terms, the cell subset or site label means: FACS-sorted CD8+CD4-CCR7+CD45RA+ naive T cells. These receptors were obtained from a human donor in good health. Some libraries in this study had Jurkat cell RNA spiked in.

This chain links TRBV13 with TRBJ2-5; no clear D. CDR1 and CDR2 (germline): PRHDT, FYEKMQ (reference sequence). The CDR3 is made up of 14 amino acids. Trimming stripped 2 bases from V and 5 bases from J, with 12 bases between. CDR3 DNA: TGTGCCAGCAGCTTAATTTCGCCGGTGGAGACCCAGTACTTC. As protein: CASSLISPVETQYF.

This clonotype was found a few times. The chain combines TRBV5-6 with TRBJ2-5; tentative D call: TRBD1 (6 bases). Trimming stripped 0 bases from V and 5 bases from J, with 11 bases between. The CDR3 loop spans 14 amino acids. CDR1 is SGHDT, CDR2 YYEEEE, per germline. CDR3 nucleotide sequence: TGTGCCAGCAGCTTGGGTACAGGGTGGGAGACCCAGTACTTC. This sequence encodes CASSLGTGWETQYF.

This rearrangement joins TRBV13 to TRBJ2-3, with TRBD2 identical over 9 bases. CDR1 is PRHDT, CDR2 FYEKMQ, per germline (reference sequence). The V segment lost 1 base and the J segment 2 bases; nucleotides outside the gene matches: 4. CDR3 length equals 16 residues. The DNA of the CDR3 is TGTGCCAGCAGCTTAGCGCGGGAGGGGGTCACAGATACGCAGTATTTT. Its translation is CASSLAREGVTDTQYF.

This clonotype occurred a few times. The chain has TRBV4-3 and TRBJ2-7; TRBD1 is a possible D gene (6 bases). V was trimmed by 1 base and J by 2 bases, leaving 18 bases between them. CDR1 is LGHNA and CDR2 is YSLEER in the germline V gene. This CDR3 contains 17 residues. CDR3 residues: CASSQGIGQFVTYEQYF. As DNA, the CDR3 is TGCGCCAGCAGCCAAGGGATAGGACAGTTCGTAACCTACGAGCAGTACTTC.

Concerning this clonotype: At one end, the junction sequence differs from germline, possibly due to a read error. The V call is TRBV5-6, the J call TRBJ1-2; D is unresolved. CDR3 length equals 14 residues. Germline CDR1 reads SGHDT; CDR2 reads YYEEEE. CDR3 sequence (DNA): TGTGCCAGCAGCTTGGGCGCACCCCTACGAGGCTACGCCTTC. Its translation is CASSLGAPLRGYAF.

The chain employs TRBV19 and TRBJ2-1; 7 bases fit TRBD2. Germline values: CDR1 LNHDA, CDR2 SQIVND (reference sequence). V trimming: 11 bases; J trimming: 8 bases; junction bases outside the gene matches: 15. This CDR3 contains 14 residues. CDR3 in amino acids: CAAGTGGSVHEQFF. In DNA, the CDR3 is TGTGCCGCCGGAACGGGGGGATCGGTACATGAGCAGTTCTTC.

This clonotype was observed at least ten times. The chain employs TRBV6-5 and TRBJ2-3, with 8 bases identical to TRBD1. This CDR3 is built from 15 residues. Germline CDR1 and CDR2: MNHEY and SVGAGI. J gave up 0 bases and V 6 bases, and 5 bases lay outside the gene matches. This CDR3 reads CASSLTGVSTDTQYF. The CDR3 nucleotides read TGTGCCAGCAGCTTGACAGGGGTCAGCACAGATACGCAGTATTTT.

The sample holds many counts of this clonotype. The V call is TRBV7-9, the J call TRBJ2-3, with D unresolved. The V end was cut by 11 bases, the J end by 3 bases, with 3 bases between. The CDR3 spans 9 residues. The germline gives CDR1 SEHNR, CDR2 FQNEAQ (reference sequence). The CDR3 loop is CAGTDTQYF. The CDR3 DNA is TGTGCCGGTACAGATACGCAGTATTTT.

This rearrangement joins TRBV4-1 to TRBJ2-5; the D gene is possibly TRBD1 (6 bases). The CDR3 has 15 amino acids. Germline V lookup: CDR1 MGHRA, CDR2 YSYEKL. Between the trimmed V and J ends, which lost 4 bases and 2 bases, there was a span of 14 bases. The CDR3 spells CASSLLGGSQETQYF. The CDR3 nucleotides read TGCGCCAGCAGCCTACTTGGGGGCAGTCAAGAGACCCAGTACTTC.

This clonotype was observed at least ten times. The genes are TRBV29-1 and TRBJ1-1, with a tentative D call TRBD1 (6 bases). CDR3 length: 14 residues. CDR1 is SQVTM and CDR2 is ANQGSEA in the germline V gene. V was trimmed by 6 bases and J by 1 base, leaving 15 bases between them. CDR3 region: CSVDDLTGNTEAFF. As DNA, the CDR3 is TGCAGCGTCGATGACTTGACAGGGAACACTGAAGCTTTCTTT.

A few counts support this clonotype. The chain joins TRBV9 to TRBJ2-3, with 13 bases matching TRBD2. The junction had 7 bases not matched to a gene; V was cut back by 0 bases and J by 6 bases. Germline V gene sequence: CDR1 SGDLS, CDR2 YYNGEE. The CDR3 is 17 residues long. DNA of the CDR3: TGTGCCAGCAGCGTAGCCTGGACTAGCGGGAGTGGTGATACGCAGTATTTT. This codes for CASSVAWTSGSGDTQYF.

By share, this clonotype ranks as medium-sized. V and J are TRBV6-2 or TRBV6-3 and TRBJ1-1, with D hard to call. V lost 10 bases and J lost 3, with 12 bases in between. CDR1 is MNHEY, CDR2 SVGEGT, per germline. CDR3 length: 12 residues. This CDR3 is CATGDSYTEAFF. CDR3 nucleotides: TGTGCCACCGGGGATAGCTACACTGAAGCTTTCTTT.

This clonotype was observed at least ten times. The gene calls are TRBV29-1 and TRBJ2-7; weak D call: TRBD2 (6 bases). Germline-derived CDR1 and CDR2 are SQVTM and ANQGSEA. This CDR3 has 13 residues. Trimming removed 6 bases at V and 2 bases at J, with 14 bases between. CDR3 nucleotide sequence: TGCAGCGTGCCCGGGCGGAGGGCCTACGAGCAGTACTTC. It yields the protein CSVPGRRAYEQYF.

In regard to this clonotype: A much larger clone differs by one base, so this may be a read error. This chain joins TRBV28 and TRBJ2-6; D call uncertain. Germline V CDR1 and CDR2: MDHEN, SYDVKM. The V and J ends lost 4 bases and 0 bases respectively, with 13 bases between them. The CDR3 is made up of 17 amino acids. The chain's CDR3 is CASSSWTENSGANVLTF. The CDR3 nucleotides read TGTGCCAGCAGTTCCTGGACGGAAAACTCTGGGGCCAACGTCCTGACTTTC.

Points on this clonotype: A much larger clone differs from this one at a single base, so this may be a read error. No conserved phenylalanine or tryptophan is present at the end of the CDR3, so a read error is the likely explanation. This chain joins TRBV28 and TRBJ2-3; possibly TRBD2 for D (6 bases). The ends were cut back, 6 bases at V and 2 bases at J, with 24 bases in the middle. The germline V gene encodes CDR1 MDHEN and CDR2 SYDVKM. This CDR3 comprises 18 residues. The CDR3 sequence is CASRRTLGVGGHTDTQYI. In nucleotides, the CDR3 is TGTGCCAGCAGACGCACCTTGGGAGTGGGAGGCCACACAGATACGCAGTATATT.

The chain uses TRBV19 and TRBJ1-5; 8 bases are shared with TRBD1. CDR3 length equals 15 residues. Germline lookup yields CDR1 LNHDA and CDR2 SQIVND (reference sequence). Trimming at V came to 7 bases and at J to 3 bases, leaving 8 bases not matched to a gene. CDR3 in amino acids: CASTRTGGYNQPQHF. The CDR3 DNA reads as TGTGCCAGTACGCGTACAGGGGGATACAATCAGCCCCAGCATTTT.

In its sample, this clonotype was seen many times. The J gene is TRBJ1-1, the V gene TRBV21-1; the D call of TRBD1 is as the table states it, not checked on the DNA. TRBV21-1 is listed as a pseudogene. The CDR3 consists of 14 residues. This CDR3 reads CASSKERTGGLAFF. DNA for the CDR3: TGTGCCAGCAGCAAAGAGCGGACAGGGGGCCTGGCTTTCTTT.

This clonotype showed up just once. This sequence may be a read error, since a much larger clone differs from it by one base. This CDR3 is missing its conserved last phenylalanine or tryptophan, likely due to a read error. V usage is TRBV2 and J usage is TRBJ2-4, with D perhaps TRBD1 or TRBD2 (5 bases each). Germline loops: CDR1 SNHLY, CDR2 FYNNEI. The CDR3 is 17 amino acids. Trimming left V 5 bases short and J 6 bases short, with 23 bases between. The CDR3 region is CASSPRSKPTEGNIQYI. The CDR3 DNA reads TGTGCCAGCAGTCCCAGATCAAAGCCGACAGAGGGAAACATTCAGTACATC.

This clonotype was counted at least ten times. This rearrangement joins TRBV4-1 to TRBJ2-1; D tentatively fits TRBD1 or TRBD2 (5 bases each). The V and J ends lost 3 bases and 14 bases respectively, with 11 bases between them. Germline-derived CDR1 and CDR2 are MGHRA and YSYEKL. This CDR3 region has 11 residues. The CDR3 region is CASSQGQREFF. DNA of the CDR3: TGCGCCAGCAGCCAGGGGCAGAGGGAGTTCTTC.

This chain uses TRBV27 with TRBJ2-7; TRBD2 matches at 12 bases. The CDR3 consists of 15 residues. The germline gives CDR1 MNHEY, CDR2 SMNVEV (reference sequence). With 2 bases clipped from V and 4 bases from J, the junction kept 3 bases outside the gene matches. The CDR3 bases are TGTGCCAGCAGTTTAGCCGGGACTAGCGGGTACGAGCAGTACTTC. This codes for CASSLAGTSGYEQYF.

As concerns this clonotype: One end of the junction varies from germline; a read error may be responsible. The chain recombines TRBV14 with TRBJ2-2, with D maybe TRBD2 (5 bases). From germline, CDR1 is SGHDN and CDR2 FVKESK. The CDR3 has 19 residues. The CDR3: CASSPPWPEAVRNTGELIF. DNA for the CDR3: TGTGCCAGCAGCCCCCCCTGGCCGGAGGCTGTAAGGAACACCGGGGAGCTGATTTTT.

In its sample, this clonotype was seen many times. The rearrangement joins TRBV12-3 or TRBV12-4 to TRBJ2-5; D not resolved. The CDR3 totals 14 residues. V was cut by 4 bases and J by 4 bases, with 13 bases left in between. This CDR3 reads CASSSPGARETQYF. The CDR3 coding sequence is TGTGCCAGCAGTTCGCCAGGAGCCAGAGAGACCCAGTACTTC.

This clonotype has a count of ten or more. The CDR3 sequence is CASSAGGMADTQYF. DNA of the CDR3: TGTGCCAGCAGCGCAGGGGGGATGGCAGATACGCAGTATTTT. V is TRBV7-3 and J is TRBJ2-3; maybe TRBD1 (7 bases). V lost 5 bases, J lost 4 bases, and 13 bases lay in between. Germline V lookup: CDR1 SGHTA, CDR2 FQGTGA. The CDR3 has 14 amino acids.

A word on this clonotype: The junction departs from germline at one end; a sequencing error may be responsible. The chain couples TRBV20-1 to TRBJ2-5; D is undetermined. This CDR3 spans 13 amino acids. CDR1 is DFQATT and CDR2 is SNEGSKA in the germline V gene (reference sequence). This chain's CDR3 is CCARMWAQETQYF. CDR3 sequence (DNA): TGCTGTGCTAGGATGTGGGCGCAAGAGACCCAGTACTTC.

As regards this clonotype: This may stem from a read error, because a much larger clone lies one nucleotide away. The chain uses TRBV29-1 and TRBJ2-2; the D gene is possibly TRBD1 (6 bases). Germline V CDR1 and CDR2: SQVTM, ANQGSEA. The CDR3 sequence is 12 residues long. The DNA of the CDR3 is TGCGGCGTTGTAGGGGGTACCGGGGAGCTGTTTTTT. Translated: CGVVGGTGELFF.

This clonotype appeared a single time. A much larger clonotype is one base distant, so this may be a read error. The CDR3 is CASSLTFGGSVDEQHF. CDR3 nucleotides: TGTGCCAGCAGCCTCACCTTCGGCGGGAGTGTCGACGAGCAGCACTTC. The rearrangement joins TRBV6-5 to TRBJ2-7; 7 bases align to TRBD2. Germline CDR1 and CDR2: MNHEY and SVGAGI. This CDR3 has 16 amino acids.

Remarks on this clonotype: A much larger clone differs from this one at a single base, so this may be a read error. The genes are TRBV7-9 and TRBJ2-2; 10 positions match TRBD2. Germline V gene lookup returns CDR1 SEHNR and CDR2 FQNEAQ (reference sequence). The CDR3 has 15 residues. The CDR3 loop reads CATRGEREGLEELVF. The DNA for the CDR3 is TGTGCCACCAGAGGAGAGCGGGAGGGCCTTGAGGAGCTGGTTTTT. The full variable domain, completed using reference TRBV7-9 and TRBJ2-2, is DTGVSQNPRHKITKRGQNVTFRCDPISEHNRLYWYRQTLGQGPEFLTYFQNEAQLEKSRLLSDRFSAERPKGSFSTLEIQRTEQGDSAMYLCATRGEREGLEELVFGEGSRLTVL.

Remarks on this clonotype: It may be a read error: a sequence one base away is much more abundant. The rearrangement joins TRBV15 to TRBJ2-5; no definite D call. Looked up from germline, CDR1 is LNHNV and CDR2 is YYDKDF (reference sequence). V lost 1 base to trimming and J lost 1 base, with 19 bases between them. The CDR3 sequence is 18 residues long. The CDR3 DNA follows: TGTGCCACCAGCAGAGGTAAACCCAGAATGGAGTTCCAAGAGACCCAGTACTTC. Its protein product is CATSRGKPRMEFQETQYF.

Turning to this clonotype: A read error is possible here, since a much larger clone lies one base away. The chain combines TRBV2 with TRBJ2-3, with 7 bases lining up with TRBD2. The trim removed 3 bases at V and 10 bases at J, leaving 22 bases unmatched. Germline loops: CDR1 SNHLY, CDR2 FYNNEI. The length of the CDR3 is 18 residues. The CDR3 is CASSDPLRLAELRDSQYF. The CDR3 DNA sequence: TGTGCCAGCAGTGATCCCCTTCGTCTAGCGGAGTTAAGGGATTCGCAGTATTTT.